Given below is one TCR beta chain in context. This record comes from a study of blood T cell repertoires in COVID-19. Whole-study context: T cells, B-cell-depleted T cells, or PBMCs supplied cDNA or gDNA.

TCRdb's table, derived via immunoSEQ multiplex PCR, lists solely in-frame clones and lacks some. This sample has more than 300,000 clones, with around 92% found just once. The J segment lost 3 bases and the V segment lost 3 bases, leaving 4 bases of the junction unmatched. This CDR3 contains 15 residues. The V gene's germline CDR1 is SGHVS and CDR2 FNYEAQ. The Seattle site enrolled patients during active infection and followed them longitudinally. Sequenced input: peripheral blood. This receptor was identified in a woman aged 25 to 45 with COVID-19, enrolled during active disease. This chain joins TRBV7-6 and TRBJ1-1; the match to TRBD1 covers 10 bases. CDR3 bases: TGTGCCAGCAGCTTGGGACAGGGGTTACACACTGAAGCTTTCTTT. This encodes CASSLGQGLHTEAFF. Complete variable domain (other parts from reference TRBV7-6 and TRBJ1-1): GAGVSQSPRYKVTKRGQDVALRCDPISGHVSLYWYRQALGQGPEFLTYFNYEAQQDKSGLPNDRFSAERPEGSISTLTIQRTEQRDSAMYRCASSLGQGLHTEAFFGQGTRLTVV.